A single sample is the source of the 8 T cell receptor beta chains below, sequenced in a study of early T cells in non-severe SARS-CoV-2 infection. TCRdb redid the calling of the 5' RACE reads with MiXCR, one entry per CDR3 protein. The sample includes roughly 49,000 distinct CDR3 sequences, around 4% seen only once; the top ten take 6%. The sequenced sample consisted of whole blood. These receptors were collected from an adult who was a healthcare worker with PCR-confirmed SARS-CoV-2 infection or an uninfected control (not recorded which).

In this sample, this clonotype turned up many times. The V gene is TRBV11-2, the J gene TRBJ2-3; 7 nucleotides line up with TRBD2. After removal of 4 bases from V and 2 bases from J, the junction contained 9 bases not matched to a gene. The CDR3 contains 16 residues. CDR1 and CDR2 from the germline V gene are SGHAT and FQNNGV. CDR3 sequence (DNA): TGTGCCAGCAGCTATACAAGCGGGGCGGCCACAGATACGCAGTATTTT. Its protein product is CASSYTSGAATDTQYF.

Many counts were recorded for this clonotype. The chain couples TRBV3-1 to TRBJ1-2; D perhaps matches TRBD1 (6 bases). This CDR3 comprises 15 residues. Germline V lookup: CDR1 LGHDT, CDR2 YNNKEL (reference sequence). V was clipped by 0 bases and J by 6 bases, with 14 bases between them. This chain's CDR3 is CASSQDMGAHNGYTF. Written as DNA, the CDR3 is TGTGCCAGCAGCCAAGATATGGGGGCGCATAATGGCTACACCTTC.

This clonotype was picked up many times. The rearrangement links TRBV12-5 to TRBJ1-5; 9 nucleotides agree with TRBD1. J gave up 6 bases and V 6 bases, and 6 bases lay outside the gene matches. The V gene's germline CDR1 is LGHNT and CDR2 FRNRAP. The CDR3 has 14 amino acids. The CDR3 sequence is CASGPGQGSQPQHF. The CDR3 DNA is TGTGCTAGTGGCCCCGGACAGGGGAGTCAGCCCCAGCATTTT.

The genes are TRBV20-1 and TRBJ2-1, with 10 bases that match TRBD2. The CDR3 spans 16 residues. V trimming: 5 bases; J trimming: 0 bases; junction bases outside the gene matches: 7. Germline V lookup: CDR1 DFQATT, CDR2 SNEGSKA (reference sequence). Here the CDR3 reads CSAFVLAGSSYNEQFF. In DNA form, the CDR3 reads TGCAGTGCTTTCGTACTAGCGGGAAGCTCCTACAATGAGCAGTTCTTC.

This rearrangement joins TRBV12-5 to TRBJ2-7; D is ambiguous. The CDR3 is made up of 13 amino acids. Trimming removed 5 bases from V and 4 bases from J, with 12 bases in between. Germline CDR1 and CDR2: LGHNT and FRNRAP. CDR3 coding DNA: TGTGCTAGTGGTGCCTATCCTGGTTACGAGCAGTACTTC. This sequence encodes CASGAYPGYEQYF.

This clonotype was picked up many times. The chain recombines TRBV2 with TRBJ2-7; D possibly corresponds to TRBD2 (5 bases). From germline, CDR1 is SNHLY and CDR2 FYNNEI. The germline V and J ends were trimmed by 3 bases and 3 bases, with 6 bases remaining between them. The CDR3 consists of 12 residues. The CDR3 protein is CASSDEGYEQYF. The DNA for the CDR3 is TGTGCCAGCAGTGACGAGGGCTACGAGCAGTACTTC. The entire variable domain, with the rest obtained from reference TRBV2 and TRBJ2-7, is as follows: EPEVTQTPSHQVTQMGQEVILRCVPISNHLYFYWYRQILGQKVEFLVSFYNNEISEKSEIFDDQFSVERPDGSNFTLKIRSTKLEDSAMYFCASSDEGYEQYFGPGTRLTVT.

In this sample, this clonotype turned up many times. The chain uses TRBV4-3 and TRBJ2-1; 12 bases fit TRBD2. Germline V gene sequence: CDR1 LGHNA, CDR2 YSLEER. There are 19 residues in the CDR3. The ends lost 4 bases at V and 0 bases at J; junction bases unmatched: 10. This CDR3 is CASSRNLAGGTSSYNEQFF. In nucleotides, the CDR3 is TGCGCCAGCAGCCGGAATCTAGCGGGAGGGACGAGCTCCTACAATGAGCAGTTCTTC.

This clonotype was observed many times. The rearrangement uses TRBV12-3 or TRBV12-4 and TRBJ2-5, with 13 bases lining up with TRBD2. The junction had 10 bases not matched to a gene; V was cut back by 5 bases and J by 4 bases. The CDR3 runs to 17 residues. This CDR3 reads CASSLGTSGIYGETQYF. Written as DNA, the CDR3 is TGTGCCAGCAGTCTGGGGACTAGCGGGATATACGGAGAGACCCAGTACTTC.